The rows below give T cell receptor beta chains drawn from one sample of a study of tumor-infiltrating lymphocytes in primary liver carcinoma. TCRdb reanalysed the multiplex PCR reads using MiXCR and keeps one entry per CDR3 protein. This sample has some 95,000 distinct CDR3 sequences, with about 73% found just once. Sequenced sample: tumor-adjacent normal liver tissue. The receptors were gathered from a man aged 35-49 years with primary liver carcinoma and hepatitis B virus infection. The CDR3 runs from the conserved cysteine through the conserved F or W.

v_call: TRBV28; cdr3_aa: CAIPATGGDTEAFF
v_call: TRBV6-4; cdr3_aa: CASSFSGRSTDTLYF
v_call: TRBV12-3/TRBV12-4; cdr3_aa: CASRGGGPQHF
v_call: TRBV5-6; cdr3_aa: CASSLGTGNNEQFF
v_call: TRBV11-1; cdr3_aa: CVSSLGPANEQFF
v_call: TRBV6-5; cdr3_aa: CASTDRGNTEAFF
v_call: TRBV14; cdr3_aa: CGSSPSGSRTDTQYF
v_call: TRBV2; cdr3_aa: CASSERGQDPYEQYF
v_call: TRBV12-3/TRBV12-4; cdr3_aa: CASSSGGDWEETQYF
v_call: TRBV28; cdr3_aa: CASTHVSEQFF
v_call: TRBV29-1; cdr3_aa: CSVSRGTGNTIYF
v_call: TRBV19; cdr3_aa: CASSEGLLGGEQFF
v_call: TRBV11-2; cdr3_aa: CAGSWGHRTGELFF
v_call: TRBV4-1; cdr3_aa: CASSQDGTNTGEPFF
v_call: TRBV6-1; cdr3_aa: CAGSAQGAEQPQHF
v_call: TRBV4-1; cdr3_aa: CASTPGEVGHQPQHF
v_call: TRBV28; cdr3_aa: CASMESYVYTF
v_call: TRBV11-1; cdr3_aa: CASSFGFLNEQFF
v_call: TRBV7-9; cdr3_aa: CASNSGLADHEQYF
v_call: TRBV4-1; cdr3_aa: CASSQDPQGSYNEQFF
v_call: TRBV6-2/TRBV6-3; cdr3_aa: CASSFGTLHTGELFF
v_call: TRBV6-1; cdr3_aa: CVSSELGSYGNQPQHF
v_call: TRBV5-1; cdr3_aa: CASSLTGAVNNEQFF
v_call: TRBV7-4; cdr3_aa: CASSPDCSGRAGEYEQFF
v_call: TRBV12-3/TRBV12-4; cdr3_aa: CASSLQGRYEQYF
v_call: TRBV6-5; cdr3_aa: CASSRDSRPYEQYF
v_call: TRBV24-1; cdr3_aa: CATSGAVRWGGTDTQYF
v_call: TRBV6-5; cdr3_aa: CASSKREDTETFF
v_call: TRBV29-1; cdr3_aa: CSVAGDRGRQETQYF
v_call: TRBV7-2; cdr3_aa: CASGSGRGADEQFF
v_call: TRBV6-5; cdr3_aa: CASSYLSGTVYSGANILTF
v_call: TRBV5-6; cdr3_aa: CASSSMKETQYF
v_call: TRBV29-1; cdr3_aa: CSVKETNTDTQYF
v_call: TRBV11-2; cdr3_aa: CASSLGDTGWTQPQHF
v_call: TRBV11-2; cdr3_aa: CASSPGGRLAGLNAGELFF
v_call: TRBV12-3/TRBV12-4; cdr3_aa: CVSSAVAYERYF
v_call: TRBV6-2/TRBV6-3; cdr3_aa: CVSGGPPTNTGELFF
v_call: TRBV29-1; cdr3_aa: CSVGGPNYGYTF
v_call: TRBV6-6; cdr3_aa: CVSTIGTFGYEQYF
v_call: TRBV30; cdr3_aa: CAWSKQGETQYF
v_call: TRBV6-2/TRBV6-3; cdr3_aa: CASSRQGGTTDTQYF
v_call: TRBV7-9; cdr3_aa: CASRPPGQGAGEQYF
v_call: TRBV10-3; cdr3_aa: CAISTRSRETQYF
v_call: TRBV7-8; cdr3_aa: CASSSPLGGGGAYEQYF
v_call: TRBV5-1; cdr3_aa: CDSSLEAFSYEQYF
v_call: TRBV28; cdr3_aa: CASSLKGQETQYF
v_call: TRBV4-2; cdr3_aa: CASSQGDQGGEKLFF
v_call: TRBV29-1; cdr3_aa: CSVRTGATNEKLFF
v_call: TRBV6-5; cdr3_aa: CASRYSPQDTDTQYF